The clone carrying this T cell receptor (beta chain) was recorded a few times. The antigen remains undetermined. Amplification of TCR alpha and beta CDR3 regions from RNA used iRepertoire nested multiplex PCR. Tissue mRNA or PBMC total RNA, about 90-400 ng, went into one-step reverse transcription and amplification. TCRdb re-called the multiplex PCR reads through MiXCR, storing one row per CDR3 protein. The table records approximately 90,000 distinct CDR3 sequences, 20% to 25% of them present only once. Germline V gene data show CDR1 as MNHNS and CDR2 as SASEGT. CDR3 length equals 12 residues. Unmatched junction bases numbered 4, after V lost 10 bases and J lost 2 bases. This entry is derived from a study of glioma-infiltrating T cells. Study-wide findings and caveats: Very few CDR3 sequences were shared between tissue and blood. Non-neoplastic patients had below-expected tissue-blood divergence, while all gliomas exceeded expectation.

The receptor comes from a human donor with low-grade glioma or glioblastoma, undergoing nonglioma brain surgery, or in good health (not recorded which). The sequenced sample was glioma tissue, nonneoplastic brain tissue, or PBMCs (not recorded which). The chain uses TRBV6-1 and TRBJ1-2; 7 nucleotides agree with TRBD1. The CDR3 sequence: CATKQGNYGYTF. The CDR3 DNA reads TGTGCCACAAAACAGGGGAACTATGGCTACACCTTC.